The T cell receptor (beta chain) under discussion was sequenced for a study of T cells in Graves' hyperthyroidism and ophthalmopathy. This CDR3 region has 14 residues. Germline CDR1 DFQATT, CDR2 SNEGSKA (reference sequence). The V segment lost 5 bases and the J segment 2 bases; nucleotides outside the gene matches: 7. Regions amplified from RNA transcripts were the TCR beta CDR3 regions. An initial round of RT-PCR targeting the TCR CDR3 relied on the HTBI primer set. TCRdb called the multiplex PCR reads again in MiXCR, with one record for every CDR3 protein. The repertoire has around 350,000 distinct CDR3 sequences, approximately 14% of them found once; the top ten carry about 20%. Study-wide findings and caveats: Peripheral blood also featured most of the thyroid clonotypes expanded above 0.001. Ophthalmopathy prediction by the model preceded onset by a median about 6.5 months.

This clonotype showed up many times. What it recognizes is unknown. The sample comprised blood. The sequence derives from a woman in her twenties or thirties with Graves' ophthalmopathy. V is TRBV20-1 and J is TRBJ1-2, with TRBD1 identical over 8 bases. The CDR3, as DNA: TGCAGTGCTGCCCCAGGGGGCCTAAACTATGGCTACACCTTC. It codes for CSAAPGGLNYGYTF.